This record concerns one TCR beta chain sequence. This sample is drawn from a study of blood T cell repertoires in COVID-19. Study background: Samples taken during acute and convalescent COVID-19 were collected in the United States, Italy and Spain. Sample material is recorded as cDNA or gDNA derived from T cells, B-cell-depleted T cells, or PBMCs.

V trimming: 9 bases; J trimming: 3 bases; junction bases outside the gene matches: 8. CDR3 length: 15 residues. Germline V gene sequence: CDR1 MDHEN, CDR2 SYDVKM. The method was immunoSEQ multiplex PCR; TCRdb's version includes in-frame clones alone and lacks a portion of them. Of some 130,000 clones in the sample, roughly 90% were seen once. The sequenced sample consisted of PBMCs or T cells enriched from blood (not recorded which). The TCR was taken from a man between 50 and 59 years old who had recovered from COVID-19. The V and J genes are TRBV28 and TRBJ1-5; 10 bases are a match to TRBD1. The chain's CDR3 is CASLQTGGFNQPQHF. The DNA of the CDR3 is TGTGCCAGTCTACAGACAGGGGGCTTCAATCAGCCCCAGCATTTT. The full variable domain, completed using reference TRBV28 and TRBJ1-5, is DVKVTQSSRYLVKRTGEKVFLECVQDMDHENMFWYRQDPGLGLRLIYFSYDVKMKEKGDIPEGYSVSREKKERFSLILESASTNQTSMYLCASLQTGGFNQPQHFGDGTRLSIL.